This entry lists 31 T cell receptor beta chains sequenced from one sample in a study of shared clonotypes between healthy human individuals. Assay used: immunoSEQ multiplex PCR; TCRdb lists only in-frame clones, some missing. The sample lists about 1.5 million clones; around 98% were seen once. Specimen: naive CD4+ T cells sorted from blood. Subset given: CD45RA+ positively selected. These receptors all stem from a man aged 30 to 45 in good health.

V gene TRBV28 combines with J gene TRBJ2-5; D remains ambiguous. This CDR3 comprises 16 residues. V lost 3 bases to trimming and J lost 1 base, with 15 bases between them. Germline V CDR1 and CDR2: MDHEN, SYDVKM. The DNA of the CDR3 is TGTGCCAGCAGTTTCGGTTTGCAGAAAGGCCAAGAGACCCAGTACTTC. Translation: CASSFGLQKGQETQYF.

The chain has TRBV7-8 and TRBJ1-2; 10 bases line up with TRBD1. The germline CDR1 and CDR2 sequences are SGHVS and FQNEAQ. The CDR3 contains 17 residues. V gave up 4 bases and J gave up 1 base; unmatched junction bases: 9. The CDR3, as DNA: TGTGCCAGCAGCTCAGTACGACAGGGGGCTATTAACTATGGCTACACCTTC. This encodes CASSSVRQGAINYGYTF.

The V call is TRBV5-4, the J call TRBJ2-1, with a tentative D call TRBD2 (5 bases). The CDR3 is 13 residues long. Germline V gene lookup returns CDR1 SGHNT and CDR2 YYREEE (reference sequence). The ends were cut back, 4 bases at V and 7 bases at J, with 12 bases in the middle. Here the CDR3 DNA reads TGTGCCAGCAGCAAGGACTCAAGTAATGAGCAGTTCTTC. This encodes CASSKDSSNEQFF.

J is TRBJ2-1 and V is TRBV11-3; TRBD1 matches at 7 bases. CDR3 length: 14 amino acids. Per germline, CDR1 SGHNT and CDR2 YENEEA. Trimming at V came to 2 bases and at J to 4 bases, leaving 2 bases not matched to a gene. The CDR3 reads CASSLSGGYNEQFF. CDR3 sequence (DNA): TGTGCCAGCAGCTTATCAGGGGGATACAATGAGCAGTTCTTC. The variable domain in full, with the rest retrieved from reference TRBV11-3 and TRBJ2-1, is EAGVVQSPRYKIIEKKQPVAFWCNPISGHNTLYWYLQNLGQGPELLIRYENEEAVDDSQLPKDRFSAERLKGVDSTLKIQPAELGDSAVYLCASSLSGGYNEQFFGPGTRLTVL.

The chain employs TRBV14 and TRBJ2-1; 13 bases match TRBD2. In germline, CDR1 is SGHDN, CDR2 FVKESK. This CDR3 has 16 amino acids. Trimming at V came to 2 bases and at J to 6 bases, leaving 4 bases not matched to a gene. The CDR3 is CASSQILAGGLNEQFF. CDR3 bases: TGTGCCAGCAGCCAAATACTAGCGGGAGGGCTCAATGAGCAGTTCTTC.

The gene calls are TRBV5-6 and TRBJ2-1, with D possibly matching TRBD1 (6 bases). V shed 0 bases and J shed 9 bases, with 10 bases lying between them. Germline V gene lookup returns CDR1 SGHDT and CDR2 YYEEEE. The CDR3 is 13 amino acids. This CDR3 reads CASSLAGVAEQFF. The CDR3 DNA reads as TGTGCCAGCAGCTTGGCAGGGGTGGCTGAGCAGTTCTTC.

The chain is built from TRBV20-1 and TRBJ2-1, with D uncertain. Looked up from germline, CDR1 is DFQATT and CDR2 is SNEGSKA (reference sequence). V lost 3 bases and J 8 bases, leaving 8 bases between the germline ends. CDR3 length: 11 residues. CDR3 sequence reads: CSASSGYEQFF. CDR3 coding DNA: TGCAGTGCTAGTAGTGGCTATGAGCAGTTCTTC.

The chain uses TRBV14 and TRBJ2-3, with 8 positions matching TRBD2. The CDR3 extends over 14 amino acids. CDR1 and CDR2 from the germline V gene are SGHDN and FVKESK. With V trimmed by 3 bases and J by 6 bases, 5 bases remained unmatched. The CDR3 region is CASSHWTSPDTQYF. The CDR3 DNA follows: TGTGCCAGCAGCCACTGGACTAGCCCGGATACGCAGTATTTT.

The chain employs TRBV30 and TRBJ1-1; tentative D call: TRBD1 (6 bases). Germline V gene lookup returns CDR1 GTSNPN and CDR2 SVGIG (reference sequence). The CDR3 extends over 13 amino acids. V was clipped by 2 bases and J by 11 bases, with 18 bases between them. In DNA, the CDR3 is TGTGCCTGGAGTATTGGCGACAGGTCGAGGGCTTTCTTT. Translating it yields CAWSIGDRSRAFF.

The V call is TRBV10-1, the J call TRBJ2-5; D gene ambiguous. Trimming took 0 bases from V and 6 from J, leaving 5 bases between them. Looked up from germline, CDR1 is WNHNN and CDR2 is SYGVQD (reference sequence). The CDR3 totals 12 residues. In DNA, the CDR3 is TGCGCCAGCAGTGAGTCTGGACAGACCCAGTACTTC. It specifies CASSESGQTQYF.

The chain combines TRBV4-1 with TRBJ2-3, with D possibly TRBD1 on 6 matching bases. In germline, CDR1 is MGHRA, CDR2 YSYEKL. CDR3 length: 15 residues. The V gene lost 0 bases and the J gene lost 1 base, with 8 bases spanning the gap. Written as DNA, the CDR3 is TGCGCCAGCAGCCAAGATCGACAGGGCACAGATACGCAGTATTTT. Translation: CASSQDRQGTDTQYF.

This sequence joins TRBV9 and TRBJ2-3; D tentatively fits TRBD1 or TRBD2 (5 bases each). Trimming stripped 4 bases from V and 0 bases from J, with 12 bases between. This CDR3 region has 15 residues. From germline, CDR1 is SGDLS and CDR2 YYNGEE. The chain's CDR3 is CASSHGTSSTDTQYF. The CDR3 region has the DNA TGTGCCAGCAGCCATGGGACCTCTAGCACAGATACGCAGTATTTT.

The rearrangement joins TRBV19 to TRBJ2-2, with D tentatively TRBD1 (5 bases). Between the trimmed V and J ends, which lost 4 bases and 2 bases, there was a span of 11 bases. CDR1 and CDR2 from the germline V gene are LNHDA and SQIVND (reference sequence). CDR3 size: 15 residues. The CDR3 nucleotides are TGTGCCAGTAGTACTCGAGACAGAAACACCGGGGAGCTGTTTTTT. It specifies CASSTRDRNTGELFF.

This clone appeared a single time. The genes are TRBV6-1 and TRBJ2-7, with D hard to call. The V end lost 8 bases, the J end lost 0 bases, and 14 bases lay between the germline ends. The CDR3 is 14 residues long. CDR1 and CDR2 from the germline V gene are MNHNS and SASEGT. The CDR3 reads CASGNSPNSYEQYF. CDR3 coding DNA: TGTGCCAGCGGGAATAGCCCTAACTCCTACGAGCAGTACTTC.

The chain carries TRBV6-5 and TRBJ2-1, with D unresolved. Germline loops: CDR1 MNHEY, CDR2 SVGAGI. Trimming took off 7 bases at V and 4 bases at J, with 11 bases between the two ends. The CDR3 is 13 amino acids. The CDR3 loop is CASTVGLYNEQFF. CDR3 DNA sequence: TGTGCCAGCACAGTGGGATTGTACAATGAGCAGTTCTTC.

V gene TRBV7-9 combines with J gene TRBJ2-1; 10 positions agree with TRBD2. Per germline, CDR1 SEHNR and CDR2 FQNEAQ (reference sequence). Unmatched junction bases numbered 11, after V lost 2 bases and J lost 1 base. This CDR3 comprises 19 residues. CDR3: CASSLRPLRAGGSYNEQFF. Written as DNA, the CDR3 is TGTGCCAGCAGCTTAAGGCCCCTGAGAGCGGGAGGGTCCTACAATGAGCAGTTCTTC.

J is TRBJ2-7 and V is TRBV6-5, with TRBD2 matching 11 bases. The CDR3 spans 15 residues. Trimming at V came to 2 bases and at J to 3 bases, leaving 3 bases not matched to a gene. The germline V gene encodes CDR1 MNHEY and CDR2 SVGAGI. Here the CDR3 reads CASSYVLAGVYEQYF. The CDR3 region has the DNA TGTGCCAGCAGTTACGTACTAGCGGGAGTCTACGAGCAGTACTTC.

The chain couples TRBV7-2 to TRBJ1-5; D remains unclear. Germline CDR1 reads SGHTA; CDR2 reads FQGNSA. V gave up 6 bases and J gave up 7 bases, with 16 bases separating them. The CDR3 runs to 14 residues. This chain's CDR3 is CASSRSRGVQPQHF. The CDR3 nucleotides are TGTGCCAGCAGTCGATCCCGGGGAGTACAGCCCCAGCATTTT.

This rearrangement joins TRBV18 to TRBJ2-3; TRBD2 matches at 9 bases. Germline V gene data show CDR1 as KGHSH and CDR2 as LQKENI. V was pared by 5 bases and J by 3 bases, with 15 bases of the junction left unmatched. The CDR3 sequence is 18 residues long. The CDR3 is CASSSQTGGGRGTDTQYF. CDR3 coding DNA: TGTGCCAGCTCATCCCAAACCGGAGGCGGGAGGGGTACAGATACGCAGTATTTT. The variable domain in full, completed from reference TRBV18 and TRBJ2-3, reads NAGVMQNPRHLVRRRGQEARLRCSPMKGHSHVYWYRQLPEEGLKFMVYLQKENIIDESGMPKERFSAEFPKEGPSILRIQQVVRGDSAAYFCASSSQTGGGRGTDTQYFGPGTRLTVL.

CDR3 amino acids: CASSPRQGAHNEQFF. CDR3 coding DNA: TGTGCCAGCTCACCGCGGCAGGGGGCTCATAATGAGCAGTTCTTC. The chain carries TRBV18 and TRBJ2-1; 8 bases are a match to TRBD1. CDR1 is KGHSH, CDR2 LQKENI, per germline. The trim removed 3 bases at V and 7 bases at J, leaving 8 bases unmatched. This CDR3 is built from 15 residues.

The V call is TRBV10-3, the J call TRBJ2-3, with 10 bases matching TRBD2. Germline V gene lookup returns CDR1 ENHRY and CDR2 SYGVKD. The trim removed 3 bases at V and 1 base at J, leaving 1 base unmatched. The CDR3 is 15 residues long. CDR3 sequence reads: CAISDGTSGTDTQYF. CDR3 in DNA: TGTGCCATCAGTGACGGGACTAGCGGCACAGATACGCAGTATTTT.

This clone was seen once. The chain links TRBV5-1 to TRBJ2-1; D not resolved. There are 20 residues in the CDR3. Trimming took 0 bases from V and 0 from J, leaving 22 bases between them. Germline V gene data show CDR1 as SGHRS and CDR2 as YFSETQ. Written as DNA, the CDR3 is TGCGCCAGCAGCTTGGTTCAGGAAGGTATCAATCGCAGCTCCTACAATGAGCAGTTCTTC. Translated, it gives CASSLVQEGINRSSYNEQFF.

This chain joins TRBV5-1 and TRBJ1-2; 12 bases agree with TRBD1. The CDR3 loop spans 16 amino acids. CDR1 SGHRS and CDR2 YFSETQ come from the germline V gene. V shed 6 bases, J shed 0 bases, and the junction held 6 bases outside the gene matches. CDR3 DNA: TGCGCCAGCAACCCGGGACAGGGGGCTTCTAACTATGGCTACACCTTC. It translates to CASNPGQGASNYGYTF.

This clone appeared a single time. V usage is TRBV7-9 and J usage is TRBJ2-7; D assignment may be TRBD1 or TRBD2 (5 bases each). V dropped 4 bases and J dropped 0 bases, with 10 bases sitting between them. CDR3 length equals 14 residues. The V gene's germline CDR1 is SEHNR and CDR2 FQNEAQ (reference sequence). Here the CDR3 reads CASSYGTISYEQYF. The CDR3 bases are TGTGCCAGCAGCTACGGGACGATCTCCTACGAGCAGTACTTC.

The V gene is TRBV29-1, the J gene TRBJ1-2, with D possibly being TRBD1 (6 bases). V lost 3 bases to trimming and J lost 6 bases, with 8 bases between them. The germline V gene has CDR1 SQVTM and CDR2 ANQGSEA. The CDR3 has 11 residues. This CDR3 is CSVEPGDGYTF. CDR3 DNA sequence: TGCAGCGTTGAGCCAGGGGATGGCTACACCTTC.

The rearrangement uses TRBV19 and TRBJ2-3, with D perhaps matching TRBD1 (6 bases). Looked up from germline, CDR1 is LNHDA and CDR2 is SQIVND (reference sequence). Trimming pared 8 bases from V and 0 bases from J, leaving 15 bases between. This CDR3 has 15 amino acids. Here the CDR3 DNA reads TGTGCCAGTTCCGGGACAACTACTAGCACAGATACGCAGTATTTT. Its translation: CASSGTTTSTDTQYF.

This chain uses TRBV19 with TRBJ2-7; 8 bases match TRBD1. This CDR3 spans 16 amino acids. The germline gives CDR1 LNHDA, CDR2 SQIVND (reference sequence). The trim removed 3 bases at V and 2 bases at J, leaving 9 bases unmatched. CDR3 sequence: CASSILWTGSTYEQYF. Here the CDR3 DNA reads TGTGCCAGTAGTATCCTTTGGACAGGGTCCACCTACGAGCAGTACTTC.

The CDR3 is CASSASETAVNSYEQYF. The DNA for the CDR3 is TGCGCCAGCAGCGCATCGGAGACGGCAGTGAACTCCTACGAGCAGTACTTC. V is TRBV5-1 and J is TRBJ2-7; D is uncertain. Trimming removed 4 bases at V and 0 bases at J, with 20 bases between. CDR1 and CDR2 (germline): SGHRS, YFSETQ. The CDR3 is 17 amino acids.

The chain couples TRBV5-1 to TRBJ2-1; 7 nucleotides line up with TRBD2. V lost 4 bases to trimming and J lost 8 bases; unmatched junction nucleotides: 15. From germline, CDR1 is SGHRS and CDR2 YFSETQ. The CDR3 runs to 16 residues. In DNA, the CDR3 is TGCGCCAGCAGCCCTGCTAGGGCGGGAGTTGTTGATGAGCAGTTCTTC. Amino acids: CASSPARAGVVDEQFF.

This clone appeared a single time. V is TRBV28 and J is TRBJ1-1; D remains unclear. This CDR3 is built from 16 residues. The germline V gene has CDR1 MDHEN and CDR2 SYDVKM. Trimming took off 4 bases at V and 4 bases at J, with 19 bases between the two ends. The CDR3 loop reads CASSSRGGREGTEAFF. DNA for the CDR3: TGTGCCAGCAGTTCCCGGGGAGGGAGGGAAGGCACTGAAGCTTTCTTT.

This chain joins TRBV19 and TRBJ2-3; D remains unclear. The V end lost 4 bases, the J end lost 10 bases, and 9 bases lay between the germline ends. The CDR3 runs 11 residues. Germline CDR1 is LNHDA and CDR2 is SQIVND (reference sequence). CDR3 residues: CASSNRVAQYF. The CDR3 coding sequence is TGTGCCAGTAGTAATCGTGTGGCGCAGTATTTT.